The TCR beta chain described here comes from a study of response to subunit inactivated influenza vaccine. A single record per CDR3 protein comes from TCRdb applying MiXCR to the RT-PCR reads. This table holds under 550,000 distinct CDR3 sequences, less than 7.5% found once. This clonotype appeared a few times. This CDR3 is built from 14 residues. The V end was cut by 0 bases, the J end by 3 bases, with 6 bases between. Germline assignment: CDR1 SGHAT and CDR2 FQNNGV. Sequencing was performed on PBMCs from blood, taken approximately 25 months after vaccination. J is TRBJ2-1 and V is TRBV11-2; D call uncertain. The sequence was obtained from a man aged 50 to 75 who received an inactivated influenza vaccine. Here the CDR3 reads CASSLDNSYNEQFF. The CDR3 DNA is TGTGCCAGCAGCTTAGACAACAGCTACAATGAGCAGTTCTTC.